Shown below are 25 T cell receptor beta chains from a single sample sequenced in a study of cytomegalovirus exposure and HLA in healthy donors. In the PCR, 60 Vbeta and 13 Jbeta primers were used. Repertoires were generated with immunoSEQ multiplex PCR, while TCRdb's copy carries only in-frame clones and drops some. The sample contains approximately 95,000 clones, about 78% of which appear only once. The sample consisted of PBMCs. The receptors were sampled from a woman between 40 and 55 years old in good health and CMV-seropositive.

This rearrangement joins TRBV13 to TRBJ2-1; D may be TRBD1 (6 bases). Trimming cost V 3 bases and J 3 bases, with 21 bases left between them. CDR1 and CDR2 (germline): PRHDT, FYEKMQ (reference sequence). The CDR3 is made up of 18 amino acids. The CDR3 DNA follows: TGTGCCAGCAGCTTGGGAAAGGCAGGGGTCTTTTTCTACAATGAGCAGTTCTTC. Protein: CASSLGKAGVFFYNEQFF.

The count of this clone is one. The chain recombines TRBV5-1 with TRBJ2-5; a weak D match, TRBD1 (5 bases). The J call may be mistaken, given a closer DNA end match to TRBJ2-7. Germline V lookup: CDR1 SGHRS, CDR2 YFSETQ. The CDR3 spans 12 residues. DNA for the CDR3: TGCGCCAGCAGCAGCAGGGATTTCGAGCAGTACTTC. Translated: CASSSRDFEQYF.

The chain combines TRBV5-1 with TRBJ2-3, with unresolved D. The germline V and J ends were trimmed by 0 bases and 0 bases, with 8 bases remaining between them. The CDR3 covers 15 residues. Germline V gene lookup returns CDR1 SGHRS and CDR2 YFSETQ. Written as DNA, the CDR3 is TGCGCCAGCAGCTTGGGATCTACTAGCACAGATACGCAGTATTTT. This translates into CASSLGSTSTDTQYF.

The chain is built from TRBV6-1 and TRBJ2-7; possibly TRBD2 for D (5 bases). The ends were cut back, 8 bases at V and 0 bases at J, with 11 bases in the middle. The germline V gene has CDR1 MNHNS and CDR2 SASEGT. CDR3 length equals 13 residues. CDR3 sequence reads: CASSTGSSYEQYF. The DNA for the CDR3 is TGTGCCAGCTCGACGGGGAGCTCCTACGAGCAGTACTTC.

The chain uses TRBV7-9 and TRBJ2-3; tentatively, D is TRBD1 (5 bases). The CDR3 runs 15 residues. Looked up from germline, CDR1 is SEHNR and CDR2 is FQNEAQ (reference sequence). V was clipped by 5 bases and J by 1 base, with 13 bases between them. CDR3: CASSPGKKGTDTQYF. Here the CDR3 DNA reads TGTGCCAGCAGCCCAGGGAAGAAGGGCACAGATACGCAGTATTTT. The entire variable domain, with the rest obtained from reference TRBV7-9 and TRBJ2-3, is as follows: DTGVSQNPRHKITKRGQNVTFRCDPISEHNRLYWYRQTLGQGPEFLTYFQNEAQLEKSRLLSDRFSAERPKGSFSTLEIQRTEQGDSAMYLCASSPGKKGTDTQYFGPGTRLTVL.

This chain links TRBV4-2 with TRBJ2-1; 7 bases match TRBD1. Germline trimming cut 6 bases from V and 9 bases from J; bases unmatched to any gene: 5. There are 12 residues in the CDR3. The germline CDR1 and CDR2 sequences are LGHNA and YNFKEQ. CDR3 loop: CASRRDSSEQFF. DNA for the CDR3: TGTGCCAGCAGACGGGACAGTTCTGAGCAGTTCTTC.

The genes are TRBV11-2 and TRBJ2-5; perhaps TRBD2 as D (6 bases). The DNA end is more similar to TRBJ2-7, so the J call may be wrong. The CDR3 totals 16 residues. Per the germline V gene, CDR1 is SGHAT and CDR2 is FQNNGV. For the CDR3, the DNA is TGTGCCAGCAGCGGTTACGGGACGGGGGATTCCTACGAGCAGTACTTC. Protein sequence: CASSGYGTGDSYEQYF.

V and J are TRBV28 and TRBJ2-1; 8 bases are a match to TRBD2. The germline gives CDR1 MDHEN, CDR2 SYDVKM. The V segment lost 5 bases and the J segment 6 bases; nucleotides outside the gene matches: 12. This CDR3 spans 16 amino acids. The CDR3 nucleotides are TGTGCCAGCAGTCCCCTCGGCGATAGCGGGATCAATGAGCAGTTCTTC. Protein: CASSPLGDSGINEQFF.

As to this clone: In the same sample, other DNA sequences code for this CDR3. This chain uses TRBV9 with TRBJ2-1, with TRBD2 matching over 9 bases. Germline-derived CDR1 and CDR2 are SGDLS and YYNGEE. CDR3 length: 15 amino acids. The trim removed 0 bases at V and 4 bases at J, leaving 2 bases unmatched. The chain's CDR3 is CASSVEAGGYNEQFF. Written as DNA, the CDR3 is TGTGCCAGCAGCGTAGAGGCGGGAGGGTACAATGAGCAGTTCTTC.

This clone is a singleton in its sample. The chain has TRBV11-2 and TRBJ2-1; 8 positions match TRBD2. V dropped 6 bases and J dropped 10; count of bases not matched to a gene: 17. The CDR3 runs to 16 residues. From germline, CDR1 is SGHAT and CDR2 FQNNGV. The CDR3 bases are TGTGCCAGCAGACCCTTAACTAGCGGTCTACGTGGCGAGCAGTTCTTC. Translating it yields CASRPLTSGLRGEQFF.

This sequence joins TRBV28 and TRBJ2-7, with 7 bases that match TRBD1. Trimming cost V 3 bases and J 1 base; bases outside gene matches: 6. This CDR3 spans 15 amino acids. Germline CDR1 and CDR2: MDHEN and SYDVKM. CDR3: CASSLPPTGSYEQYF. The CDR3 DNA sequence: TGTGCCAGCAGTTTGCCCCCGACAGGGTCCTACGAGCAGTACTTC.

The rearrangement links TRBV28 to TRBJ2-7; D not certain. V dropped 6 bases and J dropped 1 base, with 10 bases sitting between them. CDR3 length: 13 amino acids. Germline V lookup: CDR1 MDHEN, CDR2 SYDVKM. CDR3 region: CASSLSISYEQYF. The CDR3 bases are TGTGCCAGCAGCTTGAGTATTTCCTACGAGCAGTACTTC.

In nucleotides, the CDR3 is TGTGCCAGCAGCTTAGTAGGTGGCGGGACCCAGTACTTC. Translated: CASSLVGGGTQYF. The V and J genes are TRBV7-2 and TRBJ2-5; no clear D. V was cut by 1 base and J by 7 bases, with 10 bases left in between. CDR3 length: 13 amino acids. Per germline, CDR1 SGHTA and CDR2 FQGNSA.

The genes are TRBV10-3 and TRBJ2-1; 12 bases align to TRBD1. The V segment lost 7 bases and the J segment 9 bases; nucleotides outside the gene matches: 10. The CDR3 covers 15 residues. From germline, CDR1 is ENHRY and CDR2 SYGVKD. The CDR3 nucleotides are TGTGCCATCACCGAGGGACAGGGGGCTTTCGTTGAGCAGTTCTTC. Amino acids: CAITEGQGAFVEQFF.

V gene TRBV19 combines with J gene TRBJ1-1; a possible D gene is TRBD1 (6 bases). V was shortened by 8 bases and J by 4 bases, with 14 bases between the two germline ends. CDR1 and CDR2 from the germline V gene are LNHDA and SQIVND (reference sequence). This CDR3 spans 13 amino acids. As DNA, the CDR3 is TGTGCCAGTGGGGGCGTGGGGATCACTGAAGCTTTCTTT. Its protein product is CASGGVGITEAFF.

The chain employs TRBV23-1 and TRBJ1-1; 7 nucleotides match TRBD1. TRBV23-1 has ORF status, its function being uncertain. V shed 0 bases, J shed 1 base, and the junction held 11 bases outside the gene matches. This CDR3 spans 18 amino acids. This chain's CDR3 is CASSQSDRAPIRNTEAFF. CDR3 nucleotide sequence: TGCGCCAGCAGTCAATCCGACAGGGCTCCAATTCGGAACACTGAAGCTTTCTTT.

The chain is built from TRBV7-3 and TRBJ1-1, with 10 nucleotides matching TRBD1. Germline loops: CDR1 SGHTA, CDR2 FQGTGA. V lost 5 bases, J lost 3 bases, and 12 bases stayed unmatched. The CDR3 runs 17 residues. The CDR3 bases are TGTGCCAGCAGCCCCAGGGGACAGGGGATCGCGTACACTGAAGCTTTCTTT. Protein sequence: CASSPRGQGIAYTEAFF.

This clone came up once. This chain connects TRBV11-2 to TRBJ2-4; no clear D. Trimming took 5 bases from V and 6 from J, leaving 17 bases between them. CDR3 length: 15 amino acids. The germline CDR1 and CDR2 sequences are SGHAT and FQNNGV. Here the CDR3 reads CASSTQQILVNIQYF. CDR3 DNA: TGTGCCAGCAGCACCCAACAGATCCTTGTAAACATTCAGTACTTC. Filled out from reference TRBV11-2 and TRBJ2-4, the complete variable domain reads EAGVAQSPRYKIIEKRQSVAFWCNPISGHATLYWYQQILGQGPKLLIQFQNNGVVDDSQLPKDRFSAERLKGVDSTLKIQPAKLEDSAVYLCASSTQQILVNIQYFGAGTRLSVL.

This clone was seen just once. The chain links TRBV5-1 to TRBJ1-2; perhaps TRBD1 as D (5 bases). Trimming pared 0 bases from V and 8 bases from J, leaving 14 bases between. This CDR3 region has 14 residues. Per germline, CDR1 SGHRS and CDR2 YFSETQ. CDR3 loop: CASSLEGADDGYTF. In nucleotides, the CDR3 is TGCGCCAGCAGCTTGGAAGGGGCAGACGACGGCTACACCTTC.

The genes are TRBV29-1 and TRBJ1-1; D is ambiguous. Germline loops: CDR1 SQVTM, CDR2 ANQGSEA. The V end lost 7 bases, the J end lost 0 bases, and 9 bases lay between the germline ends. The CDR3 runs 12 residues. The CDR3 loop is CSARPVNTEAFF. The CDR3 DNA sequence: TGCAGCGCTAGACCAGTGAACACTGAAGCTTTCTTT.

This clone appeared once. J is TRBJ2-3 and V is TRBV2; 10 bases map to TRBD2. The junction had 6 bases not matched to a gene; V was cut back by 5 bases and J by 7 bases. Germline CDR1 is SNHLY and CDR2 is FYNNEI. The CDR3 sequence is 14 residues long. The CDR3 region has the DNA TGTGCCAGCAGTCAGGGACTAGCGACCCATACGCAGTATTTT. As protein: CASSQGLATHTQYF. Filled out from reference TRBV2 and TRBJ2-3, the complete variable domain reads EPEVTQTPSHQVTQMGQEVILRCVPISNHLYFYWYRQILGQKVEFLVSFYNNEISEKSEIFDDQFSVERPDGSNFTLKIRSTKLEDSAMYFCASSQGLATHTQYFGPGTRLTVL.

The rearrangement joins TRBV15 to TRBJ2-2, with 8 bases that match TRBD2. CDR1 and CDR2 from the germline V gene are LNHNV and YYDKDF (reference sequence). CDR3 length: 16 residues. J was trimmed by 5 bases and V by 0 bases; bases with no gene match: 5. CDR3 protein: CATSREPSGGTGELFF. CDR3 nucleotide sequence: TGTGCCACCAGCAGAGAGCCCAGCGGGGGAACCGGGGAGCTGTTTTTT.

The CDR3 sequence: CASSAGDRAGNEQFF. The CDR3 DNA is TGTGCCAGCAGCGCTGGGGACAGGGCGGGCAATGAGCAGTTCTTC. The chain uses TRBV21-1 and TRBJ2-1; no check of the table's D call, TRBD1, against the DNA was made. TRBV21-1 represents a pseudogene. The CDR3 has 15 amino acids.

This rearrangement joins TRBV7-9 to TRBJ1-5; D is ambiguous. Germline values: CDR1 SEHNR, CDR2 FQNEAQ (reference sequence). Trimming left V 4 bases short and J 1 base short, with 14 bases between. This CDR3 has 16 residues. The CDR3 is CASSSREGTSNQPQHF. The CDR3 DNA reads as TGTGCCAGCAGCTCAAGGGAGGGTACAAGCAATCAGCCCCAGCATTTT.

With respect to this clone: It is unclear where the CDR3 begins or ends on the DNA, so no DNA is shown, and the CDR3 is as TCRdb lists it. The chain joins TRBV9 to TRBJ2-2; the table gives TRBD2 as D, unverified against the DNA. Both ends counted, the CDR3 spans 15 residues. CDR1 SGDLS and CDR2 YYNGEE come from the germline V gene. The CDR3 region is CASSVAGFGNGELFF.